These 21 T cell receptor beta chains were sequenced from one sample in a study of early T cells in non-severe SARS-CoV-2 infection. TCRdb re-derived calls from the 5' RACE reads in MiXCR, one entry per CDR3 protein. This table holds fewer than 100,000 distinct CDR3 sequences, roughly 6% found once. The sample comprised whole blood. Receptors were obtained from an adult who was a healthcare worker with PCR-confirmed SARS-CoV-2 infection or an uninfected control (not recorded which).

Comment on this clonotype: One end of the junction does not line up with germline, which may come from a read error. The chain recombines TRBV5-4 with TRBJ1-2, with 7 bases fitting TRBD1. The CDR3 consists of 13 residues. Germline assignment: CDR1 SGHNT and CDR2 YYREEE (reference sequence). CDR3 loop: CASSIDRDYGYSF. The DNA of the CDR3 is TGTGCCAGCAGCATCGACAGGGACTATGGCTACTCCTTC.

This rearrangement joins TRBV27 to TRBJ2-4; a possible D gene is TRBD1 (6 bases). The length of the CDR3 is 14 residues. V shed 7 bases and J shed 2 bases, with 12 bases lying between them. CDR1 and CDR2 from the germline V gene are MNHEY and SMNVEV (reference sequence). CDR3 amino acids: CASTNRDPKNIQYF. The CDR3 nucleotides read TGTGCCAGCACCAACAGGGATCCCAAAAACATTCAGTACTTC.

This clonotype was picked up many times. The genes are TRBV20-1 and TRBJ1-1; 7 bases align to TRBD1. CDR1 DFQATT and CDR2 SNEGSKA come from the germline V gene (reference sequence). CDR3 length equals 15 residues. The trim removed 6 bases at V and 6 bases at J, leaving 16 bases unmatched. CDR3 residues: CSALKPGGEFAEAFF. CDR3 sequence (DNA): TGCAGTGCCCTCAAACCAGGGGGTGAATTCGCTGAAGCTTTCTTT.

This clonotype was seen once. The gene calls are TRBV6-5 and TRBJ2-5; 7 bases align to TRBD2. CDR3 length: 14 amino acids. Germline CDR1 and CDR2: MNHEY and SVGAGI. The V gene end was trimmed by 6 bases and the J gene end by 5 bases; junction bases not matched to a gene: 9. The CDR3 sequence is CASSLRLGGETQYF. Written as DNA, the CDR3 is TGTGCCAGCAGCCTCCGGTTGGGAGGGGAGACCCAGTACTTC.

In this sample, this clonotype turned up many times. The gene calls are TRBV3-1 and TRBJ1-1; D ambiguous. Germline CDR1 LGHDT, CDR2 YNNKEL (reference sequence). The V gene lost 4 bases and the J gene lost 7 bases, with 10 bases spanning the gap. The CDR3 contains 12 residues. This CDR3 reads CASSPGPDEAFF. In DNA form, the CDR3 reads TGTGCCAGCAGCCCCGGTCCGGATGAAGCTTTCTTT.

There are a few counts of this clonotype. The rearrangement links TRBV20-1 to TRBJ2-1; tentative D call: TRBD1 (5 bases). In germline, CDR1 is DFQATT, CDR2 SNEGSKA (reference sequence). V lost 6 bases to trimming and J lost 2 bases, with 11 bases between them. The CDR3 extends over 13 amino acids. CDR3 residues: CSAGAYAYNEQFF. The CDR3 region has the DNA TGCAGTGCAGGGGCGTACGCCTACAATGAGCAGTTCTTC.

This clonotype came up a few times. The gene calls are TRBV6-6 and TRBJ1-6; D not resolved. CDR3 size: 11 residues. Between the trimmed V and J ends, which lost 3 bases and 12 bases, there was a span of 6 bases. The germline V gene encodes CDR1 MNHNY and CDR2 SVGAGI (reference sequence). The CDR3 loop reads CASSYQGPLHF. The DNA for the CDR3 is TGTGCCAGCAGTTATCAAGGACCCCTCCACTTT.

This clonotype showed up many times. The V call is TRBV11-2, the J call TRBJ1-4; no reliable D call. V lost 6 bases, J lost 4 bases, and 3 bases lay in between. Germline V CDR1 and CDR2: SGHAT, FQNNGV. CDR3 length equals 11 residues. This chain's CDR3 is CASRDNEKLFF. The DNA of the CDR3 is TGTGCCAGCAGGGATAATGAAAAACTGTTTTTT.

The chain joins TRBV6-5 to TRBJ2-5; D perhaps matches TRBD1 (6 bases). This CDR3 is 15 amino acids long. With 6 bases removed from V and 2 bases from J, the gap between germline ends came to 16 bases. Looked up from germline, CDR1 is MNHEY and CDR2 is SVGAGI. The CDR3, as DNA: TGTGCCAGCAGCCTAAACCCGGGACAACAAGAGACCCAGTACTTC. This gives the protein CASSLNPGQQETQYF.

This clonotype was detected many times. V is TRBV9 and J is TRBJ1-6, with 7 nucleotides matching TRBD1. Trimming took 3 bases from V and 6 from J; bases not matched to a gene: 6. From germline, CDR1 is SGDLS and CDR2 YYNGEE. There are 15 residues in the CDR3. CDR3 coding DNA: TGTGCCAGCAGCGCCGACAGGGCTGGTAATTCACCCCTCCACTTT. It codes for CASSADRAGNSPLHF.

This clonotype was seen many times. The V gene is TRBV4-2, the J gene TRBJ1-3; D perhaps matches TRBD1 (6 bases). CDR1 is LGHNA, CDR2 YNFKEQ, per germline. The CDR3 totals 16 residues. Trimming shortened V by 0 bases and J by 6 bases, and 15 bases separated the two germline ends. The CDR3 is CASSQDLGRGVNTIYF. CDR3 bases: TGTGCCAGCAGCCAAGATCTGGGCAGGGGAGTAAACACCATATATTTT.

The CDR3: CSARGTADTEAFF. As DNA, the CDR3 is TGCAGTGCTAGGGGGACAGCTGACACTGAAGCTTTCTTT. V is TRBV20-1 and J is TRBJ1-1; TRBD1 matches at 7 bases. Germline V lookup: CDR1 DFQATT, CDR2 SNEGSKA (reference sequence). J lost 3 bases, V lost 3 bases, and 4 bases had no gene match. This CDR3 is 13 amino acids long.

This clonotype came up a few times. The gene calls are TRBV19 and TRBJ2-1, with TRBD1 identical over 9 bases. V lost 5 bases and J lost 0; bases outside the gene matches: 5. CDR3 length equals 16 residues. Germline V gene data show CDR1 as LNHDA and CDR2 as SQIVND (reference sequence). The CDR3 reads CASSHLQGASYNEQFF. The CDR3 DNA is TGTGCCAGTAGTCACCTACAGGGGGCCTCCTACAATGAGCAGTTCTTC.

This clonotype has just a few counts. The chain joins TRBV5-1 to TRBJ1-4; 8 nucleotides line up with TRBD1. V gave up 4 bases and J gave up 0 bases; unmatched junction bases: 2. The CDR3 has 15 amino acids. Germline V gene lookup returns CDR1 SGHRS and CDR2 YFSETQ. The CDR3 here is CASSLDRATNEKLFF. CDR3 in DNA: TGCGCCAGCAGCCTGGACAGGGCAACTAATGAAAAACTGTTTTTT.

In its sample, this clonotype was seen a few times. The V gene is TRBV7-2, the J gene TRBJ1-6; 9 bases match TRBD1. V was pared by 1 base and J by 10 bases, with 5 bases of the junction left unmatched. CDR1 SGHTA and CDR2 FQGNSA come from the germline V gene. The CDR3 covers 15 residues. The CDR3 region is CASSLGDRVRSPLHF. The CDR3 region has the DNA TGTGCCAGCAGCTTAGGGGACAGGGTCCGGTCACCCCTCCACTTT.

This clonotype was observed many times. V gene TRBV4-3 combines with J gene TRBJ2-1; TRBD2 aligns across 11 bases. The CDR3 has 16 amino acids. V lost 1 base and J lost 5; bases outside the gene matches: 4. Germline assignment: CDR1 LGHNA and CDR2 YSLEER. The CDR3 protein is CASSQGIAGGHNEQFF. Written as DNA, the CDR3 is TGCGCCAGCAGCCAAGGAATAGCGGGAGGGCACAATGAGCAGTTCTTC.

The chain joins TRBV5-4 to TRBJ2-5; no reliable D call. The CDR3 totals 11 residues. Germline V gives CDR1 SGHNT, CDR2 YYREEE (reference sequence). The V gene lost 4 bases and the J gene lost 4 bases, with 5 bases spanning the gap. The CDR3 coding sequence is TGTGCCAGCAGCGCAGGAGAGACCCAGTACTTC. Translation gives CASSAGETQYF.

This clonotype was counted between two and nine times. The V gene is TRBV19, the J gene TRBJ2-2; TRBD1 aligns across 9 bases. This CDR3 is 14 amino acids long. Germline V gene data show CDR1 as LNHDA and CDR2 as SQIVND (reference sequence). Trimming removed 5 bases from V and 5 bases from J; junction bases left unmatched: 3. The CDR3 here is CASSPDRGTGELFF. The CDR3 nucleotides read TGTGCCAGTAGTCCAGACAGGGGGACCGGGGAGCTGTTTTTT.

The V gene is TRBV27, the J gene TRBJ2-7; the D gene is possibly TRBD1 (6 bases). Trimming removed 5 bases at V and 5 bases at J, with 10 bases between. The CDR3 loop spans 12 amino acids. The germline gives CDR1 MNHEY, CDR2 SMNVEV (reference sequence). CDR3 sequence reads: CASSPTGNEQYF. The DNA for the CDR3 is TGTGCCAGCAGTCCCACAGGGAACGAGCAGTACTTC.

This clonotype was observed many times. The chain is built from TRBV20-1 and TRBJ2-3; 7 positions agree with TRBD1. Germline assignment: CDR1 DFQATT and CDR2 SNEGSKA (reference sequence). CDR3 size: 14 residues. Trimming at V came to 4 bases and at J to 0 bases, leaving 4 bases not matched to a gene. Written as DNA, the CDR3 is TGCAGTGCTACCGGGACAGCGAGCACAGATACGCAGTATTTT. This sequence encodes CSATGTASTDTQYF.

At least ten counts were recorded for this clonotype. This CDR3 is CASSLGNLQNIQYF. CDR3 coding DNA: TGTGCCAGCAGCTTAGGGAACCTTCAAAACATTCAGTACTTC. The chain couples TRBV5-4 to TRBJ2-4, with unresolved D. CDR1 is SGHNT, CDR2 YYREEE, per germline (reference sequence). V was clipped by 2 bases and J by 5 bases, with 11 bases between them. The CDR3 length is 14 residues.